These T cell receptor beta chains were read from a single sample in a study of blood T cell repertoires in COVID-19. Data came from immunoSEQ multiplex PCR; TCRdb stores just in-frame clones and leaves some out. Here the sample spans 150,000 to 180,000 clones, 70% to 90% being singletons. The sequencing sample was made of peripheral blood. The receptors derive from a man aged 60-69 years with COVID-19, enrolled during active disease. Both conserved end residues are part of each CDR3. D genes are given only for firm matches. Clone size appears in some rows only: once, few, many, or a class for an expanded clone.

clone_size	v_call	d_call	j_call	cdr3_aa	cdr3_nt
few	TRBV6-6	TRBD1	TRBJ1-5	CASGTQGVVDQPQHF	TGTGCCAGCGGAACACAGGGGGTTGTTGATCAGCCCCAGCATTTT
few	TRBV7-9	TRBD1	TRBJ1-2	CASSPGQGGGYTF	TGTGCCAGCAGCCCGGGACAGGGTGGTGGCTACACCTTC
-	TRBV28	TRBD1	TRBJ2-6	CASSSGQGSGANVLTF	TGTGCCAGCAGTTCGGGACAGGGCTCTGGGGCCAACGTCCTGACTTTC
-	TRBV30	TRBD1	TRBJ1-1	CAWSNRGANTEAFF	TGTGCCTGGAGCAACAGGGGGGCGAACACTGAAGCTTTCTTT
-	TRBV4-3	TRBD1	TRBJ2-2	CASSQNKQGPGELFF	TGCGCCAGCAGCCAGAATAAACAGGGGCCCGGGGAGCTGTTTTTT
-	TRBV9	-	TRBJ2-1	CASSVAGEVYNEQFF	TGTGCCAGCAGCGTAGCGGGGGAGGTGTACAATGAGCAGTTCTTC
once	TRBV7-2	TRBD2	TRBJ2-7	CASSLGTSATYEQYF	TGTGCCAGCAGCTTAGGGACTAGCGCTACCTACGAGCAGTACTTC
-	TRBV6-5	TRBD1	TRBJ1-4	CASKKGQGREKLFF	TGTGCCAGCAAAAAAGGACAGGGCAGGGAAAAACTGTTTTTT
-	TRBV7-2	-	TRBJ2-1	CASSLGADSYNEQFF	TGTGCCAGCAGCTTAGGGGCAGACTCCTACAATGAGCAGTTCTTC
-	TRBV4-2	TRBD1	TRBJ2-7	CASSLSAGTGGYEQYF	TGTGCCAGCAGCCTAAGCGCCGGGACAGGGGGCTACGAGCAGTACTTC